This T cell receptor beta chain was identified during a study of blood T cells in healthy people across ages. This clonotype is a singleton in its sample. Its specificity is unknown. With a J-beta primer mix and a sample-barcoded 5' primer, a second PCR ran about 7 to 12 cycles. TCRdb reprocessed the 5' RACE reads with MiXCR, giving one entry per CDR3 protein. Among around 600,000 distinct CDR3 sequences listed, roughly 43% were seen once. Overall study findings and caveats: Conclusively comparing naive with antigen-experienced cells was impossible with unsorted PBMCs.

Germline V gene sequence: CDR1 MNHEY, CDR2 SVGAGI. Trimming left V 6 bases short and J 7 bases short, with 13 bases between. The CDR3 totals 13 residues. Each sample had at least 7 million PBMCs isolated. Sample: blood. The genes are TRBV6-5 and TRBJ2-1; perhaps TRBD1 as D (5 bases). The TCR sequence derives from a man older than 75 in good health. The DNA for the CDR3 is TGTGCCAGCAGCCCGGTGGCAGGGAATGAGCAGTTCTTC. It yields the protein CASSPVAGNEQFF.